The sequence of this T cell receptor (beta chain) was determined in a study of blood T cell repertoires in COVID-19. CDR1 is LGHDT and CDR2 is YNNKEL in the germline V gene (reference sequence). Trimming removed 2 bases from V and 1 base from J, with 12 bases in between. The length of the CDR3 is 15 residues. In the original processing: Counts of nucleated cells, estimated from reference gene primer amplification, were obtained. The protocol was immunoSEQ multiplex PCR, while the TCRdb copy is restricted to in-frame clones and leaves out a portion. V and J calls and clone size are given by that table; D and trimming were obtained from the DNA. This repertoire shows 160,000 or so clones, about 85% found once; its top ten account for 1% to 1.2%.

This chain links TRBV3-1 (or the pseudogene TRBV3-2) with TRBJ2-7, with D possibly TRBD2 on 6 matching bases. The source is a man aged 35 to 55 with acute or convalescent COVID-19. The sequencing input was peripheral blood. As DNA, the CDR3 is TGTGCCAGCAGCCAAACGGGAGACAGTTCCTACGAGCAGTACTTC. Translating gives CASSQTGDSSYEQYF.